Listed below are T cell receptor beta chains from one sample, sequenced in a study of blood T cell repertoires in COVID-19. Clones were sequenced by immunoSEQ multiplex PCR, and TCRdb holds only the in-frame ones, with some missing. The data contain over 80,000 clones, 87% of them singletons. Specimen: peripheral blood. All receptors come from a human donor in a cohort sampled during active COVID-19. The CDR3 runs from the conserved cysteine through the conserved F or W. The order of the fields is clone size, J gene, V gene, D gene, CDR3 protein, CDR3 DNA. The D gene is left open where the match is weak. Clone size, where shown, is once, few, many, or a class for clones that have expanded.

. | TRBJ2-7 | TRBV7-9 | . | CASSPRGGEQYF | TGTGCCAGCAGCCCTAGAGGAGGCGAGCAGTACTTC
. | TRBJ1-4 | TRBV28 | . | CAGGWGSNEKLFF | TGTGCCGGCGGTTGGGGCTCTAATGAAAAACTGTTTTTT
. | TRBJ2-1 | TRBV11-2 | . | CASSFQRLYNEQFF | TGTGCCAGCAGCTTCCAGCGCCTATACAATGAGCAGTTCTTC
. | TRBJ2-1 | TRBV29-1 | . | CSANSGIAYNEQFF | TGCAGCGCCAACAGCGGAATTGCCTACAATGAGCAGTTCTTC
few | TRBJ2-7 | TRBV29-1 | . | CSVPGSGTYEQYF | TGCAGCGTCCCGGGCAGCGGGACATACGAGCAGTACTTC
. | TRBJ1-4 | TRBV11-2 | . | CASSSRQVLNEKLFF | TGTGCCAGCAGCTCTAGACAGGTTCTTAATGAAAAACTGTTTTTT
. | TRBJ2-3 | TRBV5-4 | . | CASSGPRDWSTDTQYF | TGTGCCAGCAGCGGACCGCGGGACTGGAGCACAGATACGCAGTATTTT
. | TRBJ2-2 | TRBV20-1 | TRBD1 | CSASGGPHFYRGTGELFF | TGCAGTGCTAGTGGGGGACCACATTTCTACAGGGGCACCGGGGAGCTGTTTTTT
. | TRBJ2-1 | TRBV27 | TRBD2 | CASSLGAGARDEQFF | TGTGCCAGCAGTCTCGGAGCGGGAGCCCGCGATGAGCAGTTCTTC
. | TRBJ2-7 | TRBV27 | . | CASKSRAGQFYYEQYF | TGTGCCAGCAAAAGTCGGGCGGGGCAGTTCTACTACGAGCAGTACTTC
. | TRBJ2-5 | TRBV6-9 | TRBD1 | CANRMADRGERETQYF | TGTGCCAACCGAATGGCGGACAGGGGAGAACGGGAGACCCAGTACTTC
few | TRBJ2-7 | TRBV27 | TRBD2 | CASSSLLAGGGEQYF | TGTGCCAGCAGTTCCCTACTAGCGGGAGGGGGAGAGCAGTACTTC
few | TRBJ1-2 | TRBV28 | . | CASSFLNRRSNYGYTF | TGTGCCAGCAGTTTTTTAAACCGGCGGAGCAACTATGGCTACACCTTC
. | TRBJ2-3 | TRBV7-2 | . | CASSPPRAGRGTDTQYF | TGTGCCAGCAGCCCACCCAGGGCGGGGCGAGGCACAGATACGCAGTATTTT
. | TRBJ2-7 | TRBV19 | TRBD2 | CASSYSGSKNEQYF | TGTGCCAGTAGTTACAGCGGGAGTAAAAACGAGCAGTACTTC
. | TRBJ2-2 | TRBV5-1 | . | CASSLESALNTGELFF | TGCGCCAGCAGCTTGGAAAGCGCTTTGAACACCGGGGAGCTGTTTTTT
. | TRBJ2-3 | TRBV5-1 | TRBD1 | CASSLASGTGWTDTQYF | TGCGCCAGCAGCTTGGCCTCTGGGACAGGGTGGACAGATACGCAGTATTTT
. | TRBJ2-1 | TRBV10-3 | . | CAIKLASYNEQFF | TGTGCCATCAAACTAGCCTCCTACAATGAGCAGTTCTTC
. | TRBJ2-1 | TRBV7-3 | TRBD2 | CASSLGTSGLADYNEQFF | TGTGCCAGCAGCTTAGGGACTTCGGGACTAGCGGACTACAATGAGCAGTTCTTC
. | TRBJ2-1 | TRBV7-9 | TRBD2 | CASSPGREAAEQFF | TGTGCCAGCAGCCCCGGGCGGGAGGCAGCTGAGCAGTTCTTC
. | TRBJ2-5 | TRBV19 | TRBD1 | CASSPAVGQGSETQYF | TGTGCCAGTAGTCCGGCCGTGGGACAGGGCTCAGAGACCCAGTACTTC
few | TRBJ1-2 | TRBV7-9 | TRBD1 | CASRGQGATLGYTF | TGTGCCAGCAGAGGACAGGGGGCGACGTTGGGCTACACCTTC
. | TRBJ2-2 | TRBV7-2 | TRBD1 | CASSPKGRGSGELFF | TGTGCCAGCAGCCCCAAGGGCAGGGGGTCCGGGGAGCTGTTTTTT
. | TRBJ1-2 | TRBV27 | TRBD1 | CASRAGDRSRGYTF | TGTGCCAGCCGGGCCGGGGACAGGAGTCGGGGCTACACCTTC
. | TRBJ1-2 | TRBV6-5 | . | CASSPRQALYGYTF | TGTGCCAGCAGTCCTCGACAGGCCCTCTATGGCTACACCTTC
. | TRBJ1-1 | TRBV5-1 | . | CASSPGGRNTEAFF | TGCGCCAGCAGCCCGGGGGGTAGGAACACTGAAGCTTTCTTT
. | TRBJ2-1 | TRBV10-1 | TRBD1 | CASSLGQGSNEQFF | TGCGCCAGCAGCCTGGGACAGGGCTCCAATGAGCAGTTCTTC
. | TRBJ1-4 | TRBV7-9 | TRBD1 | CASTFPGTGLRSIEKLFF | TGTGCCAGCACCTTCCCCGGGACAGGGCTCCGGTCAATTGAAAAACTGTTTTTT
. | TRBJ2-5 | TRBV28 | TRBD2 | CASSLGGGEYF | TGTGCCAGCAGTTTAGGTGGGGGGGAGTACTTC
. | TRBJ2-7 | TRBV6-6 | . | CASSYSMTPVQDEQYF | TGTGCCAGCAGTTACTCGATGACCCCGGTACAGGACGAGCAGTACTTC
. | TRBJ2-5 | TRBV9 | TRBD2 | CASSVTSGSETQYF | TGTGCCAGCAGCGTAACTAGCGGGAGTGAGACCCAGTACTTC
. | TRBJ1-1 | TRBV7-2 | . | CASSPENFRGTEAFF | TGTGCCAGCAGCCCGGAAAACTTCAGGGGCACTGAAGCTTTCTTT